This T cell receptor (beta chain) is from a study of cytomegalovirus exposure and HLA in healthy donors. Of note for this clone: Its specificity is not known.

In the PCR, 60 Vbeta and 13 Jbeta primers were used. Assay used: immunoSEQ multiplex PCR; TCRdb lists only in-frame clones, some missing. The sample has 150,000 to 200,000 clones, under 80% seen once. Regarding the study as a whole: There were fewer than 200 TCR beta chains listed as cytomegalovirus-associated. The only immune exposure information that was available was CMV serostatus. When presence/absence was analysed, sequencing depth was taken to be roughly uniform across donors.

The CDR3 is made up of 15 amino acids. V was clipped by 2 bases and J by 5 bases, with 13 bases between them. CDR1 and CDR2 from the germline V gene are SGHDT and YYEEEE. This receptor was identified in a woman aged 30 to 39 in good health and CMV-seronegative. The chain combines TRBV5-6 with TRBJ2-2; D uncertain. Sequenced material: PBMCs. The CDR3 DNA reads TGTGCCAGCAGCTTAGTAGGCCACTATACCGGGGAGCTGTTTTTT. Translating gives CASSLVGHYTGELFF.